The T cell receptor (beta chain) under discussion was sequenced for a study of blood T cell repertoires in COVID-19 (dated by TCRdb to about 2020). About the full investigation: The collaborator samples originated in the United States, Italy and Spain and spanned the acute and convalescent phases of COVID-19. Deeply sampled blood TCRbeta repertoires from subjects exposed to, actively infected with, or recovered from COVID-19 were included in the dataset. The repertoires were released in a freely available public database intended as a resource for research on the immune response to SARS-CoV-2. HLA class I and class II types, where available, came from metadata supplied by the sample provider rather than from assay-based typing. The prospective study material was composed of cDNA or gDNA derived from T cells, B-cell-depleted T cells, or PBMCs. Sample metadata almost always included a de-identified subject ID, COVID-19 status, age in years and sex. Samples came from the ongoing ImmuneRACE study (first 160 participants) plus 1,254 subjects from 6 global collaborators. Overall results and qualifications from the work: Clinical and demographic metadata were provided uncurated, with the amount varying by source and participant.

As concerns this clone: Its recognized antigen is unknown. No base-level quality is on record; no much larger clone is a single base apart.

TCRbeta CDR3 regions were amplified from genomic DNA using the immunoSEQ Assay, a bias-controlled multiplex PCR. From the authors' description of their analysis: Nucleated cell counts per sample were estimated from amplification of reference gene primers within the assay. To quantify the absolute abundance of each unique TCRbeta CDR3 rearrangement, sequence reads were collapsed and filtered. For each sample, productive Simpson clonality was calculated as the square root of Simpson's diversity index across productive rearrangements. This immuneACCESS table, as held by TCRdb, lists in-frame sequences with V and J called but not all clones. Of the missing ones, under half trace to an unresolved V gene in checked studies; the others have no known cause. V, J and clone size are taken as reported in that table, and D and trimming were inferred from the DNA itself. The sample table shows tens of thousands of clones, and less than 90% are seen once. The top ten clonotypes cover roughly 8.8% of the sample.

The germline V gene sets CDR1 to MNHEY and CDR2 to SVGAGI. Measured from the cysteine to the phenylalanine, the CDR3 is 14 residues long. Just the 42-base CDR3 DNA is kept, in frame starting at base 1. Clipping removes 7 bases from V and 3 bases from J, with 5 as the unmatched junction base count. The collaborating institutions used their own protocols to collect whole blood in K2EDTA tubes. For TCRbeta analysis, collaborators shipped samples as frozen whole blood, isolated PBMCs, or DNA extracted from either of those sample types. The rearrangement joined TRBV6-5 to TRBJ1-5; 8 of the junction bases match TRBD1. The source of this sequence is a woman in her seventies with active COVID-19. Sequenced input: peripheral blood. The bases are TGTGCCAGCATCCGGACAGGGCTCAATCAGCCCCAGCATTTT. This translates into CASIRTGLNQPQHF.